This T cell receptor beta chain was retrieved from a study of post-analysis software for immune sequencing data (dated by TCRdb to the mid-2010s). At the level of the whole study: Disease courses on record covered relapsing-remitting, secondary progressive and progressive-relapsing multiple sclerosis, though some patients had no subtype annotation. The patient repertoires were set against under 13 previously published healthy control repertoires from donors whose ages ranged from roughly 6 to 27 years. A subset of samples was prepared in parallel using single-end sample barcoding, then pooled and co-amplified after Illumina adapter ligation.

V and J are truncated by 5 bases and 0 bases respectively, leaving an intervening sequence of 8 bases. CDR1 and CDR2 are read off the germline V gene (reference sequence) as SEHNR and FQNEAQ. The CDR3 covers 15 residues, taking in both the cysteine and the phenylalanine. The DNA shown is the 45-base CDR3, in frame from base 1. Library preparation employed PCR. Reads for this sample came from an Illumina HiSeq 2500. Unique molecular identifiers were incorporated into TCR beta cDNA libraries to reduce PCR and sequencing biases. Some 500,000 cDNA molecules were obtained for every 1 to 10 million input T cells, so each molecule roughly corresponded to one T cell. The same protocol used for the earlier healthy control dataset was applied to prepare and sequence the patient libraries. Samples belonging to the same batch were prepared together, multiplexed and sequenced on a shared HiSeq lane. The published analysis was carried out like this. Raw barcoded reads were processed with MIGEC, discarding single-read molecular identifier groups before consensus assembly and CDR3 extraction. VDJtools was used for post-analysis of the clonotype tables, with diversity normalized by down-sampling every dataset to the smallest sample size. To correct batch-related cross-sample contamination, repertoire overlap clustering matched CDR3 amino acid sequences but not nucleotide sequences. TCRdb itself trimmed the public reads at Q25 with fastp, ran MiXCR and retained productive beta chains. For every CDR3 protein sequence, its rows merge into one entry that carries the most common genes and DNA. What appears here as the V and J calls and clone size reflects TCRdb's work, not the paper's. The sample profile shows about half a million distinct CDR3 sequences; 40% to 55% of them were found once. The top ten clonotypes cover about 12% of the sample.

TCR beta repertoires were profiled from peripheral blood of 10 to 15 young patients with multiple sclerosis to demonstrate the VDJtools post-analysis software. Multiple sclerosis patients were children and adolescents aged roughly 6 to 15 years. As regards this clonotype: Its antigen remains undetermined. Per-base qualities were not stored, and no clone one base away is much larger.

Broad study findings and their caveats: Direct clustering with F measure revealed strong co-clustering of samples prepared in the same batch, which led to a batch-effect correction. The control group was slightly older than the multiple sclerosis patient group. Four to six TRBV segments, including TRBV5-6, TRBV5-1 and TRBV20-1, were significantly more frequent in patients than controls. Multiple sclerosis patients had significantly lower normalized Chao1 diversity than controls, a result that suggests substantial peripheral T-cell clonal expansion.

Sequencing was done on a sample of blood. The chain is encoded by TRBV7-9 joined to TRBJ2-6; the D gene cannot be named for sure. The TCR originated in a girl aged 5-17 years with multiple sclerosis. The CDR3 is CASSPPSSGANVLTF. The DNA sequence is given as TGTGCCAGCAGCCCCCCTAGCTCTGGGGCCAACGTCCTGACTTTC.